This T cell receptor beta chain was observed in a study of cytomegalovirus exposure and HLA in healthy donors. This clone was recorded a few times. Antigen specificity is unknown. Germline values: CDR1 SGHTA, CDR2 FQGTGA. This CDR3 is built from 15 residues. V shed 8 bases and J 7 bases; nucleotides not matched to a gene: 9. The PCR was carried out with 60 Vbeta primers and 13 Jbeta primers. Profiled with immunoSEQ multiplex PCR; TCRdb holds only in-frame clones, not every one. The data hold some 86,000 clones, with around 71% observed a single time. The donors were healthy bone marrow donors. Regarding the study as a whole: A later analysis linked a missense variant in DCLRE1C to the trimming of TCR beta V and J genes. There were 150 or so TCR beta chains listed as cytomegalovirus-associated.

The sequence was collected from a man aged 25-40 years in good health and CMV-seronegative. The chain couples TRBV7-3 to TRBJ1-6; 9 bases line up with TRBD1. Sequenced: PBMCs. CDR3 nucleotides: TGTGCCAGCGCTGTTGAGGACAGGGGAAATTCACCCCTCCACTTT. It specifies CASAVEDRGNSPLHF. The whole variable domain, remainder taken from reference TRBV7-3 and TRBJ1-6, is GAGVSQTPSNKVTEKGKYVELRCDPISGHTALYWYRQSLGQGPEFLIYFQGTGAADDSGLPNDRFFAVRPEGSVSTLKIQRTERGDSAVYLCASAVEDRGNSPLHFGNGTRLTVT.